Listed below are T cell receptor beta chains from one sample, sequenced in a study of a mutant IDH1 vaccine in newly diagnosed glioma. These receptors lack a known antigen. Profiled with immunoSEQ multiplex PCR; TCRdb holds only in-frame clones, not every one. The table has approximately 26,000 clones, 80% to 90% seen once. Specimen: PBMCs, collected from a glioma patient whose treatment included an IDH1 peptide vaccine. The receptors shown here come from a man in his late teens or twenties with glioma. Both conserved end residues are part of each CDR3. Fields, in order: D gene, J gene, clone size, V gene, CDR3 protein, CDR3 DNA. The D gene is left open where the match is weak. Rows may omit the clone size; those that give it use once, few, many or a size class.

>NA|TRBJ2-2|once|TRBV30
CAWNPGRLRTGELFF
TGTGCCTGGAACCCGGGACGGCTGAGAACCGGGGAGCTGTTTTTT
>NA|TRBJ1-2|few|TRBV29-1
CSVGQEANGYTF
TGCAGCGTTGGGCAGGAAGCTAATGGCTACACCTTC
>NA|TRBJ1-1|NA|TRBV18
CASSHKTGNTEAFF
TGTGCCAGCTCACATAAAACAGGGAACACTGAAGCTTTCTTT
>TRBD2|TRBJ2-5|once|TRBV7-9
CASSSGTSGGETQYF
TGTGCCAGCAGCTCCGGGACTAGCGGGGGAGAGACCCAGTACTTC
>NA|TRBJ2-2|NA|TRBV5-1
CASSSGGIGELFF
TGCGCCAGCAGCTCTGGTGGGATCGGGGAGCTGTTTTTT
>NA|TRBJ1-2|NA|TRBV30
CAWSVHPGGYGYTF
TGTGCCTGGAGTGTACACCCGGGGGGCTATGGCTACACCTTC
>NA|TRBJ1-2|NA|TRBV18
CASSPTWGPGNYGYTF
TGTGCCAGCTCACCGACTTGGGGGCCAGGGAACTATGGCTACACCTTC
>TRBD2|TRBJ2-5|NA|TRBV7-2
CASSLEREAETQYF
TGTGCCAGCAGCTTAGAGCGGGAGGCAGAGACCCAGTACTTC
>NA|TRBJ1-2|NA|TRBV4-3
CASSQAGAVIGYTF
TGCGCCAGCAGCCAAGCGGGGGCAGTGATCGGCTACACCTTC
>TRBD1|TRBJ1-2|once|TRBV6-5
CASSYSSQGATGYTF
TGTGCCAGCAGTTACTCGAGTCAGGGGGCGACGGGCTACACCTTC
>NA|TRBJ1-4|NA|TRBV7-8
CASSLGQGYEKLFF
TGTGCCAGCAGCTTAGGGCAGGGATATGAAAAACTGTTTTTT
>NA|TRBJ2-7|NA|TRBV5-1
CASSLEGSHIGEQYF
TGCGCCAGCAGCTTGGAAGGCAGCCACATAGGGGAGCAGTACTTC
>NA|TRBJ1-6|NA|TRBV5-6
CASSRRGASYNSPLHF
TGTGCCAGCAGCCGTCGGGGTGCGTCCTATAATTCACCCCTCCACTTT
>TRBD1|TRBJ1-2|NA|TRBV6-6
CASSLGTGVGYTF
TGTGCCAGCAGTTTAGGGACAGGGGTTGGCTACACCTTC
>NA|TRBJ1-1|NA|TRBV13
CASSPLGRRGTEAFF
TGTGCCAGCAGCCCTCTCGGCCGAAGGGGAACTGAAGCTTTCTTT
>NA|TRBJ2-1|once|TRBV4-2
CASSQEWREDNEQFF
TGTGCCAGCAGCCAAGAATGGCGGGAAGACAATGAGCAGTTCTTC
>NA|TRBJ2-3|few|TRBV6-5
CASSYQEGTQYF
TGTGCCAGCAGTTACCAAGAGGGGACGCAGTATTTT
>NA|TRBJ2-7|NA|TRBV6-5
CASTGRAGNHEQYF
TGTGCCAGCACCGGTAGGGCAGGGAACCACGAGCAGTACTTC
>NA|TRBJ1-2|NA|TRBV30
CAWRGETIGADYTF
TGTGCCTGGAGAGGGGAGACGATCGGCGCTGACTACACCTTC
>NA|TRBJ1-4|NA|TRBV4-2
CASSLYHRSTNEKLFF
TGTGCCAGCAGCCTTTACCACAGATCAACTAATGAAAAACTGTTTTTT
>NA|TRBJ1-1|NA|TRBV15
CATSRPLAGGDTEAFF
TGTGCCACCAGCAGACCCTTGGCGGGGGGAGACACTGAAGCTTTCTTT
>TRBD1|TRBJ1-5|NA|TRBV30
CAWSVGSLRGNSNQPQHF
TGTGCCTGGAGTGTCGGCAGCCTCAGGGGGAATAGCAATCAGCCCCAGCATTTT
>NA|TRBJ2-7|NA|TRBV21-1
CASSILGRHEQYF
TGTGCCAGCAGCATTCTGGGAAGACACGAGCAGTACTTC
>NA|TRBJ2-7|NA|TRBV5-4
CASSTRTGTPTGEQYF
TGTGCCAGCAGCACTCGAACCGGGACTCCAACAGGCGAGCAGTACTTC
>TRBD1|TRBJ2-5|NA|TRBV29-1
CSGRTGETQYF
TGCAGCGGTCGGACAGGAGAGACCCAGTACTTC
>TRBD2|TRBJ2-1|NA|TRBV4-1
CASSQGLRGRALNEQFF
TGCGCCAGCAGCCAAGGGCTTCGAGGGAGGGCCCTCAATGAGCAGTTCTTC
>NA|TRBJ1-1|NA|TRBV9
CASSPASYTEAFF
TGTGCCAGCAGCCCTGCTAGTTATACTGAAGCTTTCTTT
>NA|TRBJ2-7|once|TRBV4-1
CASSQEGDGLPYEQYF
TGCGCCAGCAGCCAAGAAGGGGACGGCCTGCCCTACGAGCAGTACTTC
>NA|TRBJ1-4|once|TRBV5-5
CASFLGSGEKLFF
TGTGCCAGCTTCTTGGGGAGCGGTGAAAAACTGTTTTTT
>NA|TRBJ1-5|NA|TRBV18
CASSQQENQPQHF
TGTGCCAGCTCACAGCAGGAAAATCAGCCCCAGCATTTT
>NA|TRBJ2-2|NA|TRBV18
CASSPRGTGELFF
TGTGCCAGCTCACCACGAGGCACCGGGGAGCTGTTTTTT
>TRBD1|TRBJ1-2|medium-sized|TRBV4-1
CASSPPTGSNYGYTF
TGCGCCAGCAGCCCCCCGACAGGGAGCAACTATGGCTACACCTTC
>NA|TRBJ2-5|NA|TRBV2
CATAVQETQYF
TGTGCCACCGCGGTACAAGAGACCCAGTACTTC
>NA|TRBJ1-6|NA|TRBV30
CAWSGTANSPLHF
TGTGCCTGGAGTGGGACTGCGAATTCACCCCTCCACTTT
>TRBD1|TRBJ2-2|NA|TRBV6-5
CASRTGGDTGELFF
TGTGCCAGCAGGACAGGGGGAGACACCGGGGAGCTGTTTTTT
>TRBD1|TRBJ1-2|NA|TRBV30
CAWSARTGSGYTF
TGTGCCTGGAGTGCGAGGACAGGGAGTGGCTACACCTTC
>TRBD1|TRBJ1-5|NA|TRBV19
CASGTGGGQPQHF
TGTGCCAGCGGGACAGGGGGTGGTCAGCCCCAGCATTTT
>NA|TRBJ1-2|once|TRBV18
CASSPDALGRGYTF
TGTGCCAGCTCACCGGATGCCCTGGGACGTGGCTACACCTTC
>NA|TRBJ2-3|NA|TRBV4-1
CASSQERWSGEYTQYF
TGCGCCAGCAGCCAAGAAAGATGGTCAGGGGAGTATACGCAGTATTTT
>TRBD2|TRBJ2-7|NA|TRBV19
CASIGGGFHEQYF
TGTGCCAGTATCGGGGGGGGATTCCACGAGCAGTACTTC
>TRBD1|TRBJ1-1|NA|TRBV5-4
CASSLTGTGATEAFF
TGTGCCAGCAGCTTGACCGGGACAGGAGCCACTGAAGCTTTCTTT
>TRBD1|TRBJ2-7|NA|TRBV18
CASSHGTAYEQYF
TGTGCCAGCTCACACGGGACAGCCTACGAGCAGTACTTC
>NA|TRBJ1-6|NA|TRBV30
CAWSRQIYNSPLHF
TGTGCCTGGAGCCGGCAGATCTATAATTCACCCCTCCACTTT
>TRBD1|TRBJ1-2|NA|TRBV27
CASSLSRGPHYGYTF
TGTGCCAGCAGTTTATCTAGGGGGCCTCACTATGGCTACACCTTC
>TRBD2|TRBJ2-1|NA|TRBV4-2
CASSLLAGADNEQFF
TGTGCCAGCAGCCTATTAGCGGGAGCCGACAATGAGCAGTTCTTC
>NA|TRBJ1-4|NA|TRBV4-1
CASSPTQIGAAEKLFF
TGCGCCAGCAGCCCTACCCAAATCGGGGCGGCTGAAAAACTGTTTTTT
>TRBD1|TRBJ2-7|NA|TRBV7-9
CASSEQIGGHEQYF
TGTGCCAGCAGCGAACAAATAGGGGGCCACGAGCAGTACTTC